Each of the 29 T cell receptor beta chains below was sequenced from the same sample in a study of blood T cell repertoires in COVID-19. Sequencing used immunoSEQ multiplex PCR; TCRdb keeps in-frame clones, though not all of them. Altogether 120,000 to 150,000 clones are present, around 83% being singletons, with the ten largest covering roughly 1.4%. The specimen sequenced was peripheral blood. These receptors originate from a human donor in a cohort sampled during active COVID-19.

The DNA of the CDR3 is TGTGCCAGCAGTGAAGCAGGGACAGGGGTCCTCTACGAGCAGTACTTC. Translation: CASSEAGTGVLYEQYF. The rearrangement links TRBV6-1 to TRBJ2-7, with 10 bases lining up with TRBD1. The CDR3 has 16 amino acids. Germline V gene data show CDR1 as MNHNS and CDR2 as SASEGT. With V trimmed by 0 bases and J by 3 bases, 5 bases remained unmatched.

DNA for the CDR3: TGCGCCAGCAGCATCGGGACAGGGTACAATGAGCAGTTCTTC. Protein: CASSIGTGYNEQFF. The chain carries TRBV5-1 and TRBJ2-1; 9 nucleotides line up with TRBD1. The CDR3 is made up of 14 amino acids. Trimming cost V 4 bases and J 4 bases; bases outside gene matches: 3. In germline, CDR1 is SGHRS, CDR2 YFSETQ.

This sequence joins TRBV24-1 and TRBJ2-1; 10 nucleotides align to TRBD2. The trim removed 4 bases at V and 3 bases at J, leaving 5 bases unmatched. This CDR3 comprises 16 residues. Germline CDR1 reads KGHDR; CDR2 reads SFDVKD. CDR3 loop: CATSDSGRAGYNEQFF. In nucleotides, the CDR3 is TGTGCCACCAGTGACAGCGGGAGGGCCGGCTACAATGAGCAGTTCTTC.

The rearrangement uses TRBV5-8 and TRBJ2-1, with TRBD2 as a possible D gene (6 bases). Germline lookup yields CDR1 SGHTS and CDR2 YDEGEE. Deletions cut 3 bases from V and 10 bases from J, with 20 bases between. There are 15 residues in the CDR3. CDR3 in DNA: TGTGCCAGCAGCTCGGTACTAGCCGCCCGCGGGGAGCAGTTCTTC. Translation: CASSSVLAARGEQFF.

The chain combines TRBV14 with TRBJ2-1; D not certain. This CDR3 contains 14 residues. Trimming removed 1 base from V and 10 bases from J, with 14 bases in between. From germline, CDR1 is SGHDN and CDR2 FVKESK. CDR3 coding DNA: TGTGCCAGCAGCCAAGGTCCCCCCAGGCACGAGCAGTTCTTC. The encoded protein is CASSQGPPRHEQFF.

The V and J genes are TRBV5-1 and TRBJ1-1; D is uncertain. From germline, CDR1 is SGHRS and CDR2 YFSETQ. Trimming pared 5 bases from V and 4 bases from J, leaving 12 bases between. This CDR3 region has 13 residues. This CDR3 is CASRPLDTTEAFF. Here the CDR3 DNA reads TGCGCCAGCAGGCCCCTTGACACCACTGAAGCTTTCTTT.

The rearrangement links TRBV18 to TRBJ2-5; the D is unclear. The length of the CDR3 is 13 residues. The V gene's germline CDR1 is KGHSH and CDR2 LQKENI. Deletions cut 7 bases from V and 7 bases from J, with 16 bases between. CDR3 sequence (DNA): TGTGCCAGCTTCAACCCCTTTAGTGGGACCCAGTACTTC. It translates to CASFNPFSGTQYF.

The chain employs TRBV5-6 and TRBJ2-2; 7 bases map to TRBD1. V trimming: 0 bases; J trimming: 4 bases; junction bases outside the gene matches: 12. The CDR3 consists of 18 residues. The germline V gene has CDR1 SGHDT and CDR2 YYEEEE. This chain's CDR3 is CASSLALSLGQSTGELFF. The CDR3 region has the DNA TGTGCCAGCAGCTTGGCCCTTTCACTGGGACAGTCCACCGGGGAGCTGTTTTTT.

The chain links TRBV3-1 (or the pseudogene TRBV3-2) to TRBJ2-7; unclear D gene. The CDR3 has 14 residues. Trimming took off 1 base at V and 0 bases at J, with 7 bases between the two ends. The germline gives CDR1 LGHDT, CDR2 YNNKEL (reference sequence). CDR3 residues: CASSQGRSSYEQYF. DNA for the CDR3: TGTGCCAGCAGCCAAGGTCGGAGCTCCTACGAGCAGTACTTC.

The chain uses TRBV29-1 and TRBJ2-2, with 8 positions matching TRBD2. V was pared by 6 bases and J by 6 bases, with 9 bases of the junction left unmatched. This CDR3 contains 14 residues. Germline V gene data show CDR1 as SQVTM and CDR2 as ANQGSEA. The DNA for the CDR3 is TGCAGCGTCCCCGGGGGGGGATGGGCCGGGGAGCTGTTTTTT. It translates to CSVPGGGWAGELFF.

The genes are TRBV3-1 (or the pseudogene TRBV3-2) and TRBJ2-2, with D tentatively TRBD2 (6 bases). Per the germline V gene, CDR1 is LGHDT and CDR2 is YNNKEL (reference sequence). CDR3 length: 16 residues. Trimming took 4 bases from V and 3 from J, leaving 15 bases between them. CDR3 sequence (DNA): TGTGCCAGCAGCCCACCTTGGCGGGACTACACCGGGGAGCTGTTTTTT. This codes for CASSPPWRDYTGELFF.

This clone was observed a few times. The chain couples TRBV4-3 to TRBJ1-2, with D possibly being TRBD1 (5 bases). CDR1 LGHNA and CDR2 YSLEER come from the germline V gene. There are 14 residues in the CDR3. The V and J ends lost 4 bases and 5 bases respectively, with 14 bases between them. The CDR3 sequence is CASSPSREGYGYTF. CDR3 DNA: TGCGCCAGCAGCCCGAGCAGGGAAGGGTATGGCTACACCTTC.

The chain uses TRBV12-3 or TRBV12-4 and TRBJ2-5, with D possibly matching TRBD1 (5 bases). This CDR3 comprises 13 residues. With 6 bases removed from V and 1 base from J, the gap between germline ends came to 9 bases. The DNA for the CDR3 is TGTGCCAGCAGATCTACAGGCCAAGAGACCCAGTACTTC. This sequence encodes CASRSTGQETQYF.

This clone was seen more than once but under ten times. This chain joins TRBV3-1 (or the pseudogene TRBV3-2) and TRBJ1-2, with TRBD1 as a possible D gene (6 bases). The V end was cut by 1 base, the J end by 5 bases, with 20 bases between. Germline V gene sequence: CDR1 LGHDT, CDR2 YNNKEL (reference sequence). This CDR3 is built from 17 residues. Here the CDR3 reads CASSQARDTPNLYGYTF. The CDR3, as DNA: TGTGCCAGCAGCCAAGCTCGGGACACTCCAAATTTATATGGCTACACCTTC.

CDR3 sequence reads: CATSRLGLSNQPQHF. CDR3 in DNA: TGTGCCACCAGCCGACTCGGACTGTCTAATCAGCCCCAGCATTTT. This sequence joins TRBV15 and TRBJ1-5; D not resolved. Trimming shortened V by 5 bases and J by 4 bases, and 15 bases separated the two germline ends. The CDR3 sequence is 15 residues long. Per germline, CDR1 LNHNV and CDR2 YYDKDF (reference sequence).

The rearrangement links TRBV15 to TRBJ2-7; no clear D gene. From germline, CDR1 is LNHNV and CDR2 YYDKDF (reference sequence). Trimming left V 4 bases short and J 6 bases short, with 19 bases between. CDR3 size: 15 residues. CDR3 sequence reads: CATSTRSGGSGEQYF. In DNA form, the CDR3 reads TGTGCCACCAGCACCCGCTCGGGTGGTTCGGGCGAGCAGTACTTC. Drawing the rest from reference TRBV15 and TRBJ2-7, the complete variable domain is DAMVIQNPRYQVTQFGKPVTLSCSQTLNHNVMYWYQQKSSQAPKLLFHYYDKDFNNEADTPDNFQSRRPNTSFCFLDIRSPGLGDTAMYLCATSTRSGGSGEQYFGPGTRLTVT.

In nucleotides, the CDR3 is TGTGCCAGCAGCTTAGTTTTTGGGGGCCACAGTGGCACTGAAGCTTTCTTT. It specifies CASSLVFGGHSGTEAFF. V and J are TRBV5-8 and TRBJ1-1; D possibly corresponds to TRBD1 (6 bases). V was pared by 2 bases and J by 4 bases, with 21 bases between. This CDR3 region has 17 residues. Germline CDR1 is SGHTS and CDR2 is YDEGEE.

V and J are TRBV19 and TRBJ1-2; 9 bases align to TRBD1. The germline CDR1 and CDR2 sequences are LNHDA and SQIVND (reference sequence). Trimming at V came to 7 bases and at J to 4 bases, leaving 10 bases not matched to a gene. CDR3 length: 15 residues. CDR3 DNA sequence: TGTGCCAGTACCGCTTCGGACAGGGGTAGCTATGGCTACACCTTC. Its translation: CASTASDRGSYGYTF.

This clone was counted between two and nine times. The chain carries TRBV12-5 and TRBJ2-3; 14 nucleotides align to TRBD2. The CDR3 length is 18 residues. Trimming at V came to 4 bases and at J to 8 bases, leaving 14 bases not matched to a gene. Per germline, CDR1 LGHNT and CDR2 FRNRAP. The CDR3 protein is CASGSPGLAGAAGSTQYF. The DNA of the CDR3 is TGTGCTAGTGGTTCGCCGGGACTAGCGGGAGCAGCAGGAAGTACGCAGTATTTT. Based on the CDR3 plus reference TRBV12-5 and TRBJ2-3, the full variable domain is DARVTQTPRHKVTEMGQEVTMRCQPILGHNTVFWYRQTMMQGLELLAYFRNRAPLDDSGMPKDRFSAEMPDATLATLKIQPSEPRDSAVYFCASGSPGLAGAAGSTQYFGPGTRLTVL.

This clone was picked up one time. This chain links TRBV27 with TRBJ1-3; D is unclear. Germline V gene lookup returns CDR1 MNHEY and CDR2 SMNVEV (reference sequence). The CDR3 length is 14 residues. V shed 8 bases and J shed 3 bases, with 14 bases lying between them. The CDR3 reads CASGPGYRGNTIYF. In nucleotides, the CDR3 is TGTGCCAGCGGTCCGGGGTATCGTGGAAACACCATATATTTT.

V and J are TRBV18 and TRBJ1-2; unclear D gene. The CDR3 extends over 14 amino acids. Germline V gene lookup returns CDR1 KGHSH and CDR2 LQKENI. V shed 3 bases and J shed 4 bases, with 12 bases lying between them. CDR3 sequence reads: CASSPAEDGYGYTF. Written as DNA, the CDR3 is TGTGCCAGCTCACCTGCGGAGGATGGCTATGGCTACACCTTC.

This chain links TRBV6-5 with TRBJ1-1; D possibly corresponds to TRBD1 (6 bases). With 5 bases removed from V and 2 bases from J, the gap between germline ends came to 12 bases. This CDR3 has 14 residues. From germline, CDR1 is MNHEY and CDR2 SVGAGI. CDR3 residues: CASSPRTENTEAFF. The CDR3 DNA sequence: TGTGCCAGCAGTCCAAGGACAGAAAACACTGAAGCTTTCTTT.

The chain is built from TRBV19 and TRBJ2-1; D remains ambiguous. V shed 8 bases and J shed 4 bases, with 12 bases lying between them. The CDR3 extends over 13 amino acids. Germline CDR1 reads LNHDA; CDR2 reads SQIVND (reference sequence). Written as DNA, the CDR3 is TGTGCCAGTCGCGGAGACGGATACAATGAGCAGTTCTTC. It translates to CASRGDGYNEQFF.

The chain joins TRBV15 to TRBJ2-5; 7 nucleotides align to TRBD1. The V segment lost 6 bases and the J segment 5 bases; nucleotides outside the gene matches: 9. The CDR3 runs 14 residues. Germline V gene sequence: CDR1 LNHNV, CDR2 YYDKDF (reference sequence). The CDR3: CATSFTGARETQYF. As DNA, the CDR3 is TGTGCCACCAGTTTCACAGGGGCCAGGGAGACCCAGTACTTC.

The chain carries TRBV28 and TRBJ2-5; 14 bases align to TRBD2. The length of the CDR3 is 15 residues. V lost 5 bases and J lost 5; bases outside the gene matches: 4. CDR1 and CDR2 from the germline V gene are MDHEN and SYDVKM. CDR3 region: CASSAGTSGGETQYF. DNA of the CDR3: TGTGCCAGCAGTGCCGGGACTAGCGGGGGTGAGACCCAGTACTTC.

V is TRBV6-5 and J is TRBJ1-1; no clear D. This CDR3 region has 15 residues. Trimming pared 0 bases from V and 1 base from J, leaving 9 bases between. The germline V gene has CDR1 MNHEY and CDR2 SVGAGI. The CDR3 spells CASSYSRLPNTEAFF. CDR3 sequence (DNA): TGTGCCAGCAGTTACTCGAGGCTGCCGAACACTGAAGCTTTCTTT.

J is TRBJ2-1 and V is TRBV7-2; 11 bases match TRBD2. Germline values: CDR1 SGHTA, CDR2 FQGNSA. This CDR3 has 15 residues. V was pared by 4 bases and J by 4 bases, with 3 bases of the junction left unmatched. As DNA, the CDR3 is TGTGCCAGCAGCTCGGGACTAGCGGTTTACAATGAGCAGTTCTTC. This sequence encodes CASSSGLAVYNEQFF.

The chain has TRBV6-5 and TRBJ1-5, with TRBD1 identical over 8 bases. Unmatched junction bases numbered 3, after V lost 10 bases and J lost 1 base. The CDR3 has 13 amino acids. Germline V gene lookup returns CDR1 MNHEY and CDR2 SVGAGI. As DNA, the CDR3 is TGTGCCACTGGACAGGGAAGCAATCAGCCCCAGCATTTT. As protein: CATGQGSNQPQHF.

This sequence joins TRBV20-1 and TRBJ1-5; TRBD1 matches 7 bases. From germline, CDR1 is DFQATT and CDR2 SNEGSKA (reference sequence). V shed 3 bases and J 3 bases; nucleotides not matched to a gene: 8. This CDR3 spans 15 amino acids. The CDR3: CSASRGQADNQPQHF. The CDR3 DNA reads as TGCAGTGCTAGTCGCGGACAGGCGGACAATCAGCCCCAGCATTTT.